Sequencing of this T cell receptor (beta chain) was carried out in a study of regulatory T cells in long-lasting Graves disease. Looking at the study overall: Over 5 years on antithyroid drugs plus positive TSH receptor antibodies marked Graves' disease as persistent. Findings and limits, study-wide: Persistent disease exhibited a predilection for TRBV28, TRBJ1-2 and TRBJ2-5.

Investigators prepared the TCR beta libraries by applying iRepertoire HTBI primers and Arm-PCR of CDR3 regions. TCRdb ran MiXCR on the multiplex PCR reads and lists one entry per CDR3 protein. Among hundreds of thousands of distinct CDR3 sequences listed, under 25% were seen once. Stated time point: persistent/refractory GD, antithyroid drugs over 5 years with positive TRAb. From PBMCs, RNA was extracted and then used to make the TCR library. In regard to this clonotype: Its target is unknown.

Germline V gene lookup returns CDR1 SGHVS and CDR2 FQNEAQ. With V trimmed by 7 bases and J by 2 bases, 5 bases remained unmatched. CDR3 length: 14 residues. The clonotype comes from a female donor with Graves disease. V gene TRBV7-8 combines with J gene TRBJ1-3, with 7 nucleotides matching TRBD1. The material sequenced was peripheral blood mononuclear cells (PBMCs), taken when the disease was refractory, from a patient treated with antithyroid drugs. CDR3 protein: CASTDTGAGNTIYF. The CDR3 coding sequence is TGTGCCAGCACCGACACAGGGGCTGGAAACACCATATATTTT.